Given below is one T cell receptor beta chain in context. The data are from a study of blood T cell repertoires in COVID-19. Assay: immunoSEQ multiplex PCR; the TCRdb copy retains only in-frame clones and omits some. The sample has 140,000 to 150,000 clones, around 81% seen once. Germline V CDR1 and CDR2: DFQATT, SNEGSKA (reference sequence). Trimming removed 3 bases at V and 5 bases at J, with 11 bases between. The CDR3 loop spans 12 amino acids. This sequence joins TRBV20-1 and TRBJ2-7, with no clear D. The sample taken for sequencing was peripheral blood. This sequence was found in a human donor with acute or convalescent COVID-19. The donor label of this sample is uncertain. Written as DNA, the CDR3 is TGCAGTGCTAGTAGTCAGTATAACGAGCAGTACTTC. Protein product: CSASSQYNEQYF.